These 21 T cell receptor beta chains came from one sample sequenced in a study of blood T cell repertoires in COVID-19. TCRdb's table, derived via immunoSEQ multiplex PCR, lists solely in-frame clones and lacks some. Of about 130,000 clones listed, roughly 83% are singletons. Sequencing was performed on peripheral blood. Receptors were obtained from a woman in her seventies with COVID-19, enrolled during active disease.

This chain links TRBV6-5 with TRBJ1-2; no reliable D call. The germline V gene encodes CDR1 MNHEY and CDR2 SVGAGI. With 4 bases removed from V and 5 bases from J, the gap between germline ends came to 11 bases. CDR3 size: 13 residues. CDR3 residues: CASSSKRGYGYTF. The DNA of the CDR3 is TGTGCCAGCAGTTCAAAACGGGGTTATGGCTACACCTTC.

The CDR3 DNA is TGTGCCACCCGGGGCCCAGGGGATAATTCACCCCTCCACTTT. Translating gives CATRGPGDNSPLHF. The chain couples TRBV11-2 to TRBJ1-6, with D perhaps TRBD1 (6 bases). The CDR3 extends over 14 amino acids. The ends were cut back, 10 bases at V and 5 bases at J, with 15 bases in the middle. Germline V gene data show CDR1 as SGHAT and CDR2 as FQNNGV.

This clone occurred a few times. The rearrangement joins TRBV5-6 to TRBJ1-2, with a possible D match to TRBD1 (5 bases). The germline V gene encodes CDR1 SGHDT and CDR2 YYEEEE. V gave up 8 bases and J gave up 2 bases, with 22 bases separating them. The CDR3 extends over 16 amino acids. CDR3 coding DNA: TGTGCCAGTACCTCCTACGGGGCGGGGATAAACTATGGCTACACCTTC. This translates into CASTSYGAGINYGYTF.

The chain uses TRBV10-3 and TRBJ1-4; the D gene is possibly TRBD1 (5 bases). CDR3 length: 14 amino acids. Germline-derived CDR1 and CDR2 are ENHRY and SYGVKD. Trimming shortened V by 11 bases and J by 7 bases, and 20 bases separated the two germline ends. DNA for the CDR3: TGTGCCGCAAGGGCTTCAGGGATGGTTGAAAAACTGTTTTTT. As protein: CAARASGMVEKLFF.

This chain links TRBV7-3 with TRBJ1-6; 7 bases align to TRBD1. The CDR3 is made up of 13 amino acids. Germline V lookup: CDR1 SGHTA, CDR2 FQGTGA. J was trimmed by 8 bases and V by 5 bases; bases with no gene match: 3. CDR3 sequence: CASSQGQDSPLHF. As DNA, the CDR3 is TGTGCCAGCAGCCAAGGACAGGATTCACCCCTCCACTTT.

The rearrangement joins TRBV19 to TRBJ1-2, with TRBD1 identical over 7 bases. Germline V gene sequence: CDR1 LNHDA, CDR2 SQIVND (reference sequence). V lost 6 bases, J lost 4 bases, and 2 bases stayed unmatched. This CDR3 has 12 amino acids. The CDR3 protein is CASSRQGYGYTF. Here the CDR3 DNA reads TGTGCCAGTAGCAGACAGGGCTATGGCTACACCTTC.

The rearrangement joins TRBV5-1 to TRBJ2-3, with TRBD2 matching 10 bases. The ends lost 4 bases at V and 3 bases at J; junction bases unmatched: 2. This CDR3 has 14 amino acids. Germline V gene lookup returns CDR1 SGHRS and CDR2 YFSETQ. The CDR3 sequence: CASSISGRTDTQYF. CDR3 DNA: TGCGCCAGCAGCATTAGCGGGAGGACAGATACGCAGTATTTT.

The chain uses TRBV9 and TRBJ2-1; a possible D gene is TRBD1 (5 bases). This CDR3 region has 14 residues. Trimming removed 4 bases from V and 7 bases from J, with 15 bases in between. The germline gives CDR1 SGDLS, CDR2 YYNGEE. CDR3 DNA sequence: TGTGCCAGCAGCCCGAATCTAAGGGGTAATGAGCAGTTCTTC. Protein product: CASSPNLRGNEQFF.

Regarding this clone: One end of the junction varies from germline; a read error may be responsible. CDR3 amino acids: CASSFGASLLRRSF. CDR3 nucleotides: TGTGCCAGCAGTTTTGGGGCCTCTCTGTTACGGCGAAGCTTT. The chain carries TRBV27 and TRBJ2-3, with a tentative D call TRBD1 (5 bases). This CDR3 contains 14 residues. From germline, CDR1 is MNHEY and CDR2 SMNVEV (reference sequence).

This chain links TRBV6-5 with TRBJ2-3; D might be TRBD1 (5 bases). The V end lost 7 bases, the J end lost 6 bases, and 14 bases lay between the germline ends. Per germline, CDR1 MNHEY and CDR2 SVGAGI. CDR3 size: 13 residues. CDR3 amino acids: CASTRQGGDTQYF. DNA of the CDR3: TGTGCCAGCACAAGGCAGGGTGGGGATACGCAGTATTTT.

This chain joins TRBV6-5 and TRBJ2-5, with 7 bases that match TRBD1. Germline CDR1 reads MNHEY; CDR2 reads SVGAGI. This CDR3 comprises 13 residues. V was pared by 5 bases and J by 2 bases, with 2 bases of the junction left unmatched. The CDR3 protein is CASSRTGQETQYF. The CDR3 region has the DNA TGTGCCAGCAGTAGGACAGGACAAGAGACCCAGTACTTC.

Only one count was recorded for this clone. This chain links TRBV28 with TRBJ1-1; 9 nucleotides match TRBD1. Germline trimming cut 6 bases from V and 7 bases from J; bases unmatched to any gene: 12. Germline CDR1 MDHEN, CDR2 SYDVKM. The CDR3 is made up of 15 amino acids. The DNA of the CDR3 is TGTGCCAGCAGCCGAAATAGGGGACAGGGAAATGAAGCTTTCTTT. It is translated as CASSRNRGQGNEAFF. Full variable domain (outside the CDR3, taken from reference TRBV28 and TRBJ1-1): DVKVTQSSRYLVKRTGEKVFLECVQDMDHENMFWYRQDPGLGLRLIYFSYDVKMKEKGDIPEGYSVSREKKERFSLILESASTNQTSMYLCASSRNRGQGNEAFFGQGTRLTVV.

The rearrangement uses TRBV29-1 and TRBJ2-7, with 10 positions matching TRBD1. V lost 7 bases, J lost 6 bases, and 12 bases stayed unmatched. Germline CDR1 and CDR2: SQVTM and ANQGSEA. The CDR3 loop spans 14 amino acids. CDR3 sequence (DNA): TGCAGCGCCAGACAGGGGGCCGAGGATCTCGAGCAGTACTTC. Translating it yields CSARQGAEDLEQYF.

V usage is TRBV7-3 and J usage is TRBJ2-1, with TRBD2 matching 13 bases. Unmatched junction bases numbered 5, after V lost 8 bases and J lost 10 bases. CDR3 size: 13 residues. Germline V gives CDR1 SGHTA, CDR2 FQGTGA. The CDR3 region has the DNA TGTGCCAGCGCCCAGGGACTAGCGGGGGAGCAGTTCTTC. Translating it yields CASAQGLAGEQFF.

This sequence joins TRBV6-6 and TRBJ1-6; D gene unclear. CDR3 length: 12 residues. CDR1 is MNHNY and CDR2 is SVGAGI in the germline V gene (reference sequence). V was clipped by 6 bases and J by 2 bases, with 2 bases between them. The CDR3, as DNA: TGTGCCAGCAGCACCTATAATTCACCCCTCCACTTT. Translating it yields CASSTYNSPLHF.

This clone has more than one count but fewer than ten. The CDR3 spells CAWSRDRPYGYTF. In DNA, the CDR3 is TGTGCCTGGAGTCGAGACAGACCCTATGGCTACACCTTC. This sequence joins TRBV30 and TRBJ1-2, with TRBD1 as a possible D gene (5 bases). V was cut by 2 bases and J by 4 bases, with 11 bases left in between. Germline assignment: CDR1 GTSNPN and CDR2 SVGIG (reference sequence). There are 13 residues in the CDR3.

V usage is TRBV3-1 (or the pseudogene TRBV3-2) and J usage is TRBJ2-5, with D unclear. CDR1 is LGHDT, CDR2 YNNKEL, per germline (reference sequence). CDR3 length: 14 amino acids. V was cut by 3 bases and J by 0 bases, with 8 bases left in between. The CDR3 nucleotides are TGTGCCAGCAGCCATTGGGCAGACCAAGAGACCCAGTACTTC. Translating it yields CASSHWADQETQYF.

The chain carries TRBV28 and TRBJ1-3; tentative D call: TRBD1 (5 bases). The CDR3 spans 14 residues. Germline CDR1 and CDR2: MDHEN and SYDVKM. V lost 1 base, J lost 2 bases, and 6 bases lay in between. The CDR3 DNA reads TGTGCCAGCAGTTTATCGGGGGCTGGAAACACCATATATTTT. Amino acids: CASSLSGAGNTIYF.

The genes are TRBV15 and TRBJ2-6; D call uncertain. V gave up 3 bases and J gave up 4 bases, with 4 bases separating them. CDR3 length: 13 residues. Germline CDR1 reads LNHNV; CDR2 reads YYDKDF (reference sequence). CDR3 DNA sequence: TGTGCCACCAGCAGTTCAGGGGCCAACGTCCTGACTTTC. Translation: CATSSSGANVLTF.

The chain joins TRBV7-2 to TRBJ2-1; 8 positions match TRBD1. J was trimmed by 4 bases and V by 5 bases; bases with no gene match: 7. This CDR3 region has 15 residues. Germline lookup yields CDR1 SGHTA and CDR2 FQGNSA. CDR3 in amino acids: CASSLYRGAYNEQFF. The CDR3, as DNA: TGTGCCAGCAGCCTATACAGGGGGGCGTACAATGAGCAGTTCTTC.

The chain links TRBV9 to TRBJ1-4; the D gene is possibly TRBD1 (5 bases). Germline CDR1 SGDLS, CDR2 YYNGEE. The germline V and J ends were trimmed by 3 bases and 6 bases, with 12 bases remaining between them. The CDR3 totals 14 residues. The CDR3 reads CASSAGVRDEKLFF. The CDR3 DNA reads TGTGCCAGCAGCGCGGGGGTCCGGGATGAAAAACTGTTTTTT.